The entry that follows covers one T cell receptor (beta chain) sequence. Its antigen is unidentified. The data are from a study of cytomegalovirus exposure and HLA in healthy donors. Study background: About 80 million unique TCRs, all from HLA-typed donors, were included in an early release of the data. Study-wide findings and caveats: Many donors carried some public TCRs, although rarity characterized most TCR sequences. Cytomegalovirus status was reportedly diagnosed by the classifier with high specificity and sensitivity. 16,951 TCR beta sequences were associated with HLA alleles at 0.05 false discovery rate in a later analysis.

The PCR ran on 60 Vbeta and 13 Jbeta primers. The table came from immunoSEQ multiplex PCR; TCRdb's copy has only in-frame clones and leaves some out. The sample records approximately 180,000 clones, 84% being singletons. This receptor was obtained from a man aged 18 to 35 in good health and CMV-seronegative. Specimen: PBMCs.

The CDR3 DNA sequence: TGTGCCAGCAGCTGGGGGGGGGATAATTCACCCCTCCACTTT. Protein product: CASSWGGDNSPLHF. The gene calls are TRBV5-4 and TRBJ1-6, with TRBD1 as a possible D gene (5 bases). V lost 3 bases, J lost 5 bases, and 9 bases lay in between. The CDR3 spans 14 residues. Germline-derived CDR1 and CDR2 are SGHNT and YYREEE (reference sequence). Variable domain in full (rest from reference TRBV5-4 and TRBJ1-6): ETGVTQSPTHLIKTRGQQVTLRCSSQSGHNTVSWYQQALGQGPQFIFQYYREEENGRGNFPPRFSGLQFPNYSSELNVNALELDDSALYLCASSWGGDNSPLHFGNGTRLTVT.